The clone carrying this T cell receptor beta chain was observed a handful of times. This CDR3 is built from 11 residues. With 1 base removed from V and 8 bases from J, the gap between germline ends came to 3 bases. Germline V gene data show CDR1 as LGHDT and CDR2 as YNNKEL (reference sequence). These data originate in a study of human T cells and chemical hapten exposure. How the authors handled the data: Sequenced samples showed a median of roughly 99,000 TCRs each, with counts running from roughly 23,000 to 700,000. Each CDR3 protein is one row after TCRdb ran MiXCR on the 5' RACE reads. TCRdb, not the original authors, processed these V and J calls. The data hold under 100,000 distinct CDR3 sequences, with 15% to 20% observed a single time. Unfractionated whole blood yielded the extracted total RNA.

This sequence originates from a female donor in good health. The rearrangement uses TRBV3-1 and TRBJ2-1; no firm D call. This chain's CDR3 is CASSQVDEQFF. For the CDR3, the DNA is TGTGCCAGCAGCCAAGTCGATGAGCAGTTCTTC.